This T cell receptor beta chain was obtained from a study of blood T cell repertoires in COVID-19. Study-level information: From the United States, Italy and Spain came samples of acute and convalescent COVID-19.

The table came from immunoSEQ multiplex PCR; TCRdb's copy has only in-frame clones and leaves some out. The sample comprises more than 200,000 clones, 80% of which are singletons, and 6% to 7.5% rests with the top ten. The CDR3 covers 17 residues. Trimming cost V 4 bases and J 0 bases, with 19 bases left between them. Germline V gene lookup returns CDR1 SGDLS and CDR2 YYNGEE. The gene calls are TRBV9 and TRBJ1-1, with D possibly being TRBD1 (6 bases). Sequencing was carried out using PBMCs or T cells enriched from blood (not recorded which). The receptor comes from a woman aged 40 to 50 with acute COVID-19. DNA for the CDR3: TGTGCCAGCAGCCGTACCTCAGGGGCGCGGATGAACACTGAAGCTTTCTTT. Its translation is CASSRTSGARMNTEAFF.